A selection of T cell receptor beta chains follows, all from one sample in a study of blood T cell repertoires in COVID-19. Sequenced by immunoSEQ multiplex PCR; TCRdb stores in-frame clones only, minus some. The sample records hundreds of thousands of clones, about 85% being singletons. Sequenced input: peripheral blood. These receptors all come from a middle-aged man with acute or convalescent COVID-19. Both conserved end residues are part of each CDR3. The order of the fields is V gene, J gene, D gene, clone size, CDR3 DNA, CDR3 protein. The D gene is left open where the match is weak. Clone size appears in some rows only: once, few, many, or a class for an expanded clone.

TRBV5-1	TRBJ1-1	-	-	TGCGCCAGCAGCTTCGGGGGGCCTACTGAAGCTTTCTTT	CASSFGGPTEAFF
TRBV2	TRBJ1-6	-	few	TGTGCCAGCACATGGGAGGCAGGCGCCTATTATAATTCACCCCTCCACTTT	CASTWEAGAYYNSPLHF
TRBV5-1	TRBJ1-5	-	few	TGCGCCAGCAGCTTGGGGGAGGTTGGACAGCCCCAGCATTTT	CASSLGEVGQPQHF
TRBV10-3	TRBJ1-1	-	-	TGTGCCATCAGTGAGTCCAAGGGGGCTGAAGCTTTCTTT	CAISESKGAEAFF
TRBV9	TRBJ1-1	-	once	TGTGCCAGCAGCGTAGTCGGGGAGACTGAAGCTTTCTTT	CASSVVGETEAFF
TRBV18	TRBJ2-7	TRBD1	-	TGTGCCAGCCAGGACAGGGGAGTTTCCTACGAGCAGTACTTC	CASQDRGVSYEQYF
TRBV6-5	TRBJ2-1	TRBD2	-	TGTGCCAGCAGTTACTCAGTAGTGGGGGGGTACAATGAGCAGTTCTTC	CASSYSVVGGYNEQFF
TRBV19	TRBJ1-6	TRBD1	-	TGTGCCAGTTCTTACTTACCGGGACAGTATAATTCACCCCTCCACTTT	CASSYLPGQYNSPLHF
TRBV28	TRBJ1-3	TRBD1	-	TGTGCCACCTCGGGGACAGGGGGCTTGGGAAACACCATATATTTT	CATSGTGGLGNTIYF
TRBV3-1/TRBV3-2	TRBJ1-2	-	-	TGTGCCAGCAGCCAAGGAGAAGGCTACACCTTC	CASSQGEGYTF
TRBV5-4	TRBJ2-5	-	-	TGTGCCAGCAGCTTACACCCCGAGGGGGAAGAGACCCAGTACTTC	CASSLHPEGEETQYF
TRBV29-1	TRBJ1-2	TRBD1	-	TGCAGCGTTACGGACAGGGGAGGCTACACCTTC	CSVTDRGGYTF
TRBV28	TRBJ2-2	TRBD2	-	TGTGCCAGCAGTGTTCGAGGGGAGGGAAAAAACGGGGAGCTGTTTTTT	CASSVRGEGKNGELFF
TRBV5-5	TRBJ2-2	TRBD2	-	TGTGCCAGCAGCTTGGGTACCCAGCGGGGCCACACCGGGGAGCTGTTTTTT	CASSLGTQRGHTGELFF
TRBV9	TRBJ1-2	-	-	TGTGCCAGCAGCGCCCCACTCGAGGGAGGCTACACCTTC	CASSAPLEGGYTF
TRBV28	TRBJ1-3	TRBD1	-	TGTGCCAGCAGTTTACAGGGGGCGCGGGGAAACACCATATATTTT	CASSLQGARGNTIYF
TRBV19	TRBJ1-2	TRBD1	-	TGTGCCAGTAGTATCGCAGGGGGAGGCTATGGCTACACCTTC	CASSIAGGGYGYTF
TRBV5-1	TRBJ2-2	TRBD1	-	TGCGCCAGCAGCCCTGAGACAGGGATCACCGGGGAGCTGTTTTTT	CASSPETGITGELFF
TRBV3-1/TRBV3-2	TRBJ1-1	-	-	TGTGCCAGCAGCCTCATAAATAAGCAGGGAGAAGCTTTCTTT	CASSLINKQGEAFF
TRBV2	TRBJ1-6	TRBD1	-	TGTGCCGTCCGGGACAGGGGTAATTCACCCCTCCACTTT	CAVRDRGNSPLHF
TRBV20-1	TRBJ1-6	-	-	TGCAGTGCTAGTACCGGGGAGGGTAATTCACCCCTCCACTTT	CSASTGEGNSPLHF
TRBV10-3	TRBJ1-2	TRBD1	-	TGTGCCATCAGTGATCAGGGGGGCTATGGCTACACCTTC	CAISDQGGYGYTF
TRBV7-2	TRBJ2-3	TRBD2	-	TGTGCCAGCAGCTTAAGGGGTCTAGCGGGGCTTCAAGATACGCAGTATTTT	CASSLRGLAGLQDTQYF
TRBV5-1	TRBJ2-5	TRBD2	-	TGCGCCAGCAGCTTGGACGGTAGCGGGGGCCAAGAGACCCAGTACTTC	CASSLDGSGGQETQYF
TRBV5-6	TRBJ1-3	-	-	TGTGCCAGCAGCCCCGACAGAGTCGGAAACACCATATATTTT	CASSPDRVGNTIYF
TRBV5-4	TRBJ1-3	-	few	TGTGCCAGCAGCTTGGGTCAGACTTCTGGAAACACCATATATTTT	CASSLGQTSGNTIYF
TRBV5-8	TRBJ1-4	TRBD1	-	TGTGCCAGCAGCTCAGACAGGGGGGCAACTAATGAAAAACTGTTTTTT	CASSSDRGATNEKLFF
TRBV5-1	TRBJ2-3	-	-	TGCGCCAGCAGCTTGCTGCGGGGGACAATACGCACAGATACGCAGTATTTT	CASSLLRGTIRTDTQYF
TRBV28	TRBJ1-5	-	-	TGTGCCAGCAGTTTAGGAGGGGTCATTTATAGCAATCAGCCCCAGCATTTT	CASSLGGVIYSNQPQHF
TRBV5-8	TRBJ1-1	TRBD1	-	TGTGCCAGCAGTCTTAGGGGGCGGAACACTGAAGCTTTCTTT	CASSLRGRNTEAFF
TRBV7-2	TRBJ1-1	-	-	TGTGCCAGCAGCTTAGCCGGTGCGGGCACTGAAGCTTTCTTT	CASSLAGAGTEAFF
TRBV7-2	TRBJ1-1	-	-	TGTGCCAGCAGCAGCTGGAACACTGAAGCTTTCTTT	CASSSWNTEAFF
TRBV5-4	TRBJ2-1	-	-	TGTGCCAGCAGGAGTTATGGTTTTTACAATGAGCAGTTCTTC	CASRSYGFYNEQFF
TRBV30	TRBJ1-6	-	-	TGTGCCTGGACTCTCGGGGATTCACCCCTCCACTTT	CAWTLGDSPLHF
TRBV4-3	TRBJ2-1	-	-	TGCGCCAGCAGCCAAGATGGAGGGCATGAGCAGTTCTTC	CASSQDGGHEQFF
TRBV6-6	TRBJ1-2	TRBD1	-	TGTGCCAGCAGCAACAAAGGACGGACGACAGGGGAGGGCTACACCTTC	CASSNKGRTTGEGYTF